The entry that follows covers one T cell receptor beta chain sequence. Its antigen is still unknown. The PCR had 60 Vbeta and 13 Jbeta primers. Assay used: immunoSEQ multiplex PCR; TCRdb lists only in-frame clones, some missing. Of under 200,000 clones in the sample, 79% are singletons; the top ten hold approximately 4%. This record comes from a study of cytomegalovirus exposure and HLA in healthy donors. Study summary: Among the 300 to 400 donors who were genotyped, 70% to 90% fell in the genetic ancestry cluster that is associated with self-reported Caucasian donors.

Study-level results: The only immune exposure information that was available was CMV serostatus. The authors enumerated 150 to 200 TCR beta chains as linked to cytomegalovirus.

The sequencing sample was made of PBMCs. The source of this sequence is a woman aged 25 to 39 in good health and CMV-seropositive.

The CDR3 is CASSSWSSGNTIYF. CDR3 sequence (DNA): TGTGCCAGCAGCTCTTGGAGCTCTGGAAACACCATATATTTT. The chain couples TRBV7-8 to TRBJ1-3; D not resolved. CDR3 length: 14 residues. Germline CDR1 SGHVS, CDR2 FQNEAQ. V lost 4 bases, J lost 0 bases, and 7 bases lay in between.